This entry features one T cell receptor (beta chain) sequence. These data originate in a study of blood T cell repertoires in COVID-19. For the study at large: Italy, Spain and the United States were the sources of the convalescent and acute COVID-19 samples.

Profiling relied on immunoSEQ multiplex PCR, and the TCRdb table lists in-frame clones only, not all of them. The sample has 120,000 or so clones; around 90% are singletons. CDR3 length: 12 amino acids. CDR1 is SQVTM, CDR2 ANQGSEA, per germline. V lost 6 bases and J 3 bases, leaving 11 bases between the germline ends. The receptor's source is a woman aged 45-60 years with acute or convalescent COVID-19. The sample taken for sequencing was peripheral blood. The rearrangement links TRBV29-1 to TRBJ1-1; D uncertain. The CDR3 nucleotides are TGCAGCGTGCAAGAGAGGTACACTGAAGCTTTCTTT. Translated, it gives CSVQERYTEAFF.